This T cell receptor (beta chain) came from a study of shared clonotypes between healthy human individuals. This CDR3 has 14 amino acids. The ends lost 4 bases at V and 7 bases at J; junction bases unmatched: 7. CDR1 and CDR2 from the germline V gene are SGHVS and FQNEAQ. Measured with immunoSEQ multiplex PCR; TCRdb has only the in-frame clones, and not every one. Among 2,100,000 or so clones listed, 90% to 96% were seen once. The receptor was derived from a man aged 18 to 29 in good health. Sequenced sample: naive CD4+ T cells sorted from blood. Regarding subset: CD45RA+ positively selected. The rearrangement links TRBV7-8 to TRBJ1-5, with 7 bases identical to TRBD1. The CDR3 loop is CASSYTGEGQPQHF. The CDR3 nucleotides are TGTGCCAGCAGCTATACAGGGGAGGGGCAGCCCCAGCATTTT.